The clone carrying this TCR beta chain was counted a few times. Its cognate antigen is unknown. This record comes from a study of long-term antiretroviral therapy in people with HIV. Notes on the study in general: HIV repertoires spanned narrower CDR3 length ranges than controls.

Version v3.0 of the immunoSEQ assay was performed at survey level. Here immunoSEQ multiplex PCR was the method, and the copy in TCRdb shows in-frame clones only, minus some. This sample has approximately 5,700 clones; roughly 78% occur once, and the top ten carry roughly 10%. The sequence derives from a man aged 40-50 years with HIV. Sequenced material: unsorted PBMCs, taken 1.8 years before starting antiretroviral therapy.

The CDR3 bases are TGTGCCAGCAGCCTTGATCAGAACACTGAAGCTTTCTTT. Translated, it gives CASSLDQNTEAFF. The J gene is TRBJ1-1, the V gene TRBV14, with unresolved D. The ends were cut back, 4 bases at V and 1 base at J, with 7 bases in the middle. The CDR3 totals 13 residues. CDR1 and CDR2 from the germline V gene are SGHDN and FVKESK.